Sequencing of this TCR beta chain was carried out in a study of control samples from healthy donors and cancer patients. Trimming removed 3 bases from V and 8 bases from J, with 12 bases in between. There are 13 residues in the CDR3. Only in-frame clones appear in the TCRdb table, and some are missing; sequencing was by immunoSEQ multiplex PCR. Of more than 95,000 clones listed, 93% are singletons. This chain uses TRBV12-3 or TRBV12-4 with TRBJ2-3, with D possibly TRBD2 on 5 matching bases. The clonotype originates from a man aged 30 to 39 in good health. Sequencing was carried out using blood. The CDR3: CASSFTLSGTQYF. In nucleotides, the CDR3 is TGTGCCAGCAGTTTCACCCTAAGCGGTACGCAGTATTTT.